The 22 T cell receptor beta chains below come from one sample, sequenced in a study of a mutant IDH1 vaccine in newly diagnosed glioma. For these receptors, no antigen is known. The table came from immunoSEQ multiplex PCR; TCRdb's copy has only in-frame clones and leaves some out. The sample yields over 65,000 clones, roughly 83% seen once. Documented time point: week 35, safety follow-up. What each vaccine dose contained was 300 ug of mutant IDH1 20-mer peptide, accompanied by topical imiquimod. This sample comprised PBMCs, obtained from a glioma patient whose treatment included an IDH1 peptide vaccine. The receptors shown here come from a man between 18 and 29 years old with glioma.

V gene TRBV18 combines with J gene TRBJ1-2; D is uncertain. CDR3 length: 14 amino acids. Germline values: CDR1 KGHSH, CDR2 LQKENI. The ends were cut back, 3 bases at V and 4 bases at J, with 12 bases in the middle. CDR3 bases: TGTGCCAGCTCACCGCTTGAGGCAGCCTATGGCTACACCTTC. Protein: CASSPLEAAYGYTF. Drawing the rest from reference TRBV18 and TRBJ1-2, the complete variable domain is NAGVMQNPRHLVRRRGQEARLRCSPMKGHSHVYWYRQLPEEGLKFMVYLQKENIIDESGMPKERFSAEFPKEGPSILRIQQVVRGDSAAYFCASSPLEAAYGYTFGSGTRLTVV.

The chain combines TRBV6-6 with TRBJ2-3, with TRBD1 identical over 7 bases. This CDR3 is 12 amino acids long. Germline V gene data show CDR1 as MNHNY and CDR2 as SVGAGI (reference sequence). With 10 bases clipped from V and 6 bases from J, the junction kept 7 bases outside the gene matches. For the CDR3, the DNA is TGTGCCATCGACAGGGTTGGGGATACGCAGTATTTT. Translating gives CAIDRVGDTQYF.

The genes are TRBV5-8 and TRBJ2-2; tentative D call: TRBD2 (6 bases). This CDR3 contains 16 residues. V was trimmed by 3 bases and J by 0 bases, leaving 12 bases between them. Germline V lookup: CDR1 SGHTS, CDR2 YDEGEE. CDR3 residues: CASSWRGTSNTGELFF. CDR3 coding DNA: TGTGCCAGCAGCTGGAGGGGCACCTCGAACACCGGGGAGCTGTTTTTT.

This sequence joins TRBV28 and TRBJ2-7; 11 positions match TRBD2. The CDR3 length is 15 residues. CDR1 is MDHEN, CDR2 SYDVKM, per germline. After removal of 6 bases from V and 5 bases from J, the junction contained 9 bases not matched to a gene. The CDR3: CASRPTGLAANEQYF. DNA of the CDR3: TGTGCCAGCAGACCTACGGGACTAGCGGCCAACGAGCAGTACTTC.

Written as DNA, the CDR3 is TGTGCCAGCTCACCAACCGGGGGCGAGCAGTACTTC. This gives the protein CASSPTGGEQYF. The V and J genes are TRBV18 and TRBJ2-7, with D tentatively TRBD2 (6 bases). Trimming removed 2 bases from V and 6 bases from J, with 8 bases in between. Germline V gives CDR1 KGHSH, CDR2 LQKENI. This CDR3 contains 12 residues.

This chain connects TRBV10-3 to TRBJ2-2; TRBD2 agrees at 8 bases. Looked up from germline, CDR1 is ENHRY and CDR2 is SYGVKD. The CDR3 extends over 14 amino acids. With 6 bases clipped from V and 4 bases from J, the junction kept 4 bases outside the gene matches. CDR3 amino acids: CAIRREGITGELFF. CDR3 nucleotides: TGTGCCATCAGACGGGAGGGGATCACCGGGGAGCTGTTTTTT.

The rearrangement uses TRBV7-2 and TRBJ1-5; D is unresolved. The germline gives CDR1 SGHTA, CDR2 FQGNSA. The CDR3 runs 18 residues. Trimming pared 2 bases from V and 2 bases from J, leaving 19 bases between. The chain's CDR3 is CASSLFLSGETGNQPQHF. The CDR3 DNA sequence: TGTGCCAGCAGCTTATTTTTGTCTGGGGAGACGGGCAATCAGCCCCAGCATTTT. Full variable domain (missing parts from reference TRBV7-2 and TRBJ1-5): GAGVSQSPSNKVTEKGKDVELRCDPISGHTALYWYRQSLGQGLEFLIYFQGNSAPDKSGLPSDRFSAERTGGSVSTLTIQRTQQEDSAVYLCASSLFLSGETGNQPQHFGDGTRLSIL.

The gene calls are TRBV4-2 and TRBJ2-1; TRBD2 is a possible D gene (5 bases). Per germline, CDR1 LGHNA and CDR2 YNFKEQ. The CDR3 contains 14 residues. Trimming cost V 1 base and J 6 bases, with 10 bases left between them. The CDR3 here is CASSQGTSPNEQFF. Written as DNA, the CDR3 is TGTGCCAGCAGCCAAGGGACTTCGCCCAATGAGCAGTTCTTC.

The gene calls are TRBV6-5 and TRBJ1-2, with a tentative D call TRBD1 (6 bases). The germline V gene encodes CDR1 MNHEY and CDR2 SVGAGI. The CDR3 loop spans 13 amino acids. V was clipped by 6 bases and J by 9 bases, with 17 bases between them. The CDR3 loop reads CASRPDSDFSYTF. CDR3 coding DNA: TGTGCCAGCAGGCCGGACAGCGATTTTAGCTACACCTTC.

CDR3 sequence: CSSQWGNYGYTF. CDR3 in DNA: TGCAGCTCCCAATGGGGTAACTATGGCTACACCTTC. The chain employs TRBV29-1 and TRBJ1-2; D is unclear. Germline V gene sequence: CDR1 SQVTM, CDR2 ANQGSEA. The CDR3 contains 12 residues. Trimming removed 8 bases from V and 1 base from J, with 11 bases in between.

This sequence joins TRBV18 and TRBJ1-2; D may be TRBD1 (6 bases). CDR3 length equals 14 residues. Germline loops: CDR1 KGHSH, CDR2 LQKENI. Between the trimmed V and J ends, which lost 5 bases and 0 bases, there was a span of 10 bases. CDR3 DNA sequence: TGTGCCAGCTCATCCCAGGGGACTAACTATGGCTACACCTTC. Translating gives CASSSQGTNYGYTF.

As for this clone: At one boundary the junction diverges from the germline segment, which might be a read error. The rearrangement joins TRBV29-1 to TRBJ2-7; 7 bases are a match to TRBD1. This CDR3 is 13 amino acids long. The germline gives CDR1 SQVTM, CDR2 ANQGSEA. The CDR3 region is CSVEGGQVYEQYF. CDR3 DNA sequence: TGCAGCGTCGAAGGCGGACAGGTTTACGAGCAGTACTTC.

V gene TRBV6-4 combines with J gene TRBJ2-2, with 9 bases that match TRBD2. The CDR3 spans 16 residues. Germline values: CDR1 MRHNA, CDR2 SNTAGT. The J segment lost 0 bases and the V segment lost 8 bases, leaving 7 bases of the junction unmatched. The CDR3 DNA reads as TGTGCCAGCGAGAGTAGCGGGAGATCGAACACCGGGGAGCTGTTTTTT. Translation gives CASESSGRSNTGELFF.

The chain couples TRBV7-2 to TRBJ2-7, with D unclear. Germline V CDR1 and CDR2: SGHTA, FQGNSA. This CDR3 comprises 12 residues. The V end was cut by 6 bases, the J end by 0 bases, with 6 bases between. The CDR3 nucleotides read TGTGCCAGCAGTTCCCTCTCCTACGAGCAGTACTTC. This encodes CASSSLSYEQYF.

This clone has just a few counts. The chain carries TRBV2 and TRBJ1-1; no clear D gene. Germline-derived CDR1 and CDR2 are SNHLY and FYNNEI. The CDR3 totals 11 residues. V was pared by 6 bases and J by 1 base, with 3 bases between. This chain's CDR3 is CASRTNTEAFF. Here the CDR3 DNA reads TGTGCCAGCAGGACGAACACTGAAGCTTTCTTT.

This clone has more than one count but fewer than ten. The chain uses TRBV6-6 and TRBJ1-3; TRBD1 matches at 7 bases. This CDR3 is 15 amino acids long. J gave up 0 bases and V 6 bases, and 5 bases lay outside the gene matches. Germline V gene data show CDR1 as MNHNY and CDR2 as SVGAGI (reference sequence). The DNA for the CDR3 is TGTGCCAGCAGCTTTGACAGGGCCTCTGGAAACACCATATATTTT. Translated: CASSFDRASGNTIYF.

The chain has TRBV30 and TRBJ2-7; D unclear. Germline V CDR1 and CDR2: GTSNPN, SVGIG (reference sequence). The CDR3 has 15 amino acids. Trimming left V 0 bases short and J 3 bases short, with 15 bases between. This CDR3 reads CAWSVGQLAIYEQYF. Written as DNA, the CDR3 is TGTGCCTGGAGTGTAGGGCAGCTGGCGATCTACGAGCAGTACTTC. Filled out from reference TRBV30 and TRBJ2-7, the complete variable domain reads SQTIHQWPATLVQPVGSPLSLECTVEGTSNPNLYWYRQAAGRGLQLLFYSVGIGQISSEVPQNLSASRPQDRQFILSSKKLLLSDSGFYLCAWSVGQLAIYEQYFGPGTRLTVT.

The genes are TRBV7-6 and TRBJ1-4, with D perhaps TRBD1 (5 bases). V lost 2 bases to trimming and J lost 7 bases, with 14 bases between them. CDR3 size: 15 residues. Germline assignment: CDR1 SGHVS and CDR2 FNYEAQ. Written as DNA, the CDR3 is TGTGCCAGCAGCTTAAGTGAGGGGTCGGTTGAAAAACTGTTTTTT. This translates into CASSLSEGSVEKLFF. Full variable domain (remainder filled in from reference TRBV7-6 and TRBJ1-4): GAGVSQSPRYKVTKRGQDVALRCDPISGHVSLYWYRQALGQGPEFLTYFNYEAQQDKSGLPNDRFSAERPEGSISTLTIQRTEQRDSAMYRCASSLSEGSVEKLFFGSGTQLSVL.

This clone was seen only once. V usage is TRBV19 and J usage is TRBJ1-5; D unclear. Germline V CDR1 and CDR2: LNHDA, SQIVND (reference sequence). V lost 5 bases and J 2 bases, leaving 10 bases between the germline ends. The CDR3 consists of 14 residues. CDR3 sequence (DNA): TGTGCCAGTAGTCGAGAAAACGGCAATCAGCCCCAGCATTTT. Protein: CASSRENGNQPQHF.

The CDR3 is CASSWGTSYEQYF. In DNA form, the CDR3 reads TGTGCCAGCAGTTGGGGGACATCCTACGAGCAGTACTTC. The chain has TRBV27 and TRBJ2-7; D perhaps matches TRBD1 (6 bases). Trimming took off 4 bases at V and 1 base at J, with 8 bases between the two ends. Germline V gives CDR1 MNHEY, CDR2 SMNVEV (reference sequence). This CDR3 spans 13 amino acids.

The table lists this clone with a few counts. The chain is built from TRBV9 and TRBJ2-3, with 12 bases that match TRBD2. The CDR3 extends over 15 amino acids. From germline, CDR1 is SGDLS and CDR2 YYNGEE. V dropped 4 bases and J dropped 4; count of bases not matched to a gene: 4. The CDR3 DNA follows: TGTGCCAGCAGCCTAGCGGGGGGGCAGGCAGATACGCAGTATTTT. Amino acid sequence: CASSLAGGQADTQYF.

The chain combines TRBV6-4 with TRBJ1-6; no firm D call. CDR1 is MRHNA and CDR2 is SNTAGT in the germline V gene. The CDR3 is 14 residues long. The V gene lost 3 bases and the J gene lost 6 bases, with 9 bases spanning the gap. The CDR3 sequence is CASSEGPSNSPLHF. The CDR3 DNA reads TGTGCCAGCAGTGAAGGACCGTCTAATTCACCCCTCCACTTT.